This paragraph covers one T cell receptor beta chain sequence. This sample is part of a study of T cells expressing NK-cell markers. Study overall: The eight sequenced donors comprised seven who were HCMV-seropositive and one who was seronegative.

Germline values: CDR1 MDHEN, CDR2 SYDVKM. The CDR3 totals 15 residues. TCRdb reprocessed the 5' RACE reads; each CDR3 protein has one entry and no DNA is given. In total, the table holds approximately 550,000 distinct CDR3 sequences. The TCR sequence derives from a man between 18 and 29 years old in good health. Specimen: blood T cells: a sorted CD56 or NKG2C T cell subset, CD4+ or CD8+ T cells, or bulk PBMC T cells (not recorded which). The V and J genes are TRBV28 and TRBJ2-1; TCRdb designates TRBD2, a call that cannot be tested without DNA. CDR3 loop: CASSLTQRAYNEQFF.